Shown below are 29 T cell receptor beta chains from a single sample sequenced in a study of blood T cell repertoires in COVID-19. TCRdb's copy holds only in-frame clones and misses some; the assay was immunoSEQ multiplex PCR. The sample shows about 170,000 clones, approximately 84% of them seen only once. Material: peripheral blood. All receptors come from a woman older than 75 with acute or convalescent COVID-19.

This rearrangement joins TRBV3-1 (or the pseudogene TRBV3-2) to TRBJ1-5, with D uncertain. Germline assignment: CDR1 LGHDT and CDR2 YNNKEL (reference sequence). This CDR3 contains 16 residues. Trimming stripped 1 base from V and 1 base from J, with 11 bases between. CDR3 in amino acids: CASSQAAYGSNQPQHF. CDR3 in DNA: TGTGCCAGCAGCCAAGCGGCCTACGGGAGCAATCAGCCCCAGCATTTT.

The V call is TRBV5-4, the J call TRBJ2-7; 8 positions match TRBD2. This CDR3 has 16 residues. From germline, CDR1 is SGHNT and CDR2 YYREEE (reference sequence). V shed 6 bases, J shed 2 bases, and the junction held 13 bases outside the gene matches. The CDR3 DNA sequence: TGTGCCAGCACCCGGGGGGGGGCTCGTCAACCCTACGAGCAGTACTTC. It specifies CASTRGGARQPYEQYF.

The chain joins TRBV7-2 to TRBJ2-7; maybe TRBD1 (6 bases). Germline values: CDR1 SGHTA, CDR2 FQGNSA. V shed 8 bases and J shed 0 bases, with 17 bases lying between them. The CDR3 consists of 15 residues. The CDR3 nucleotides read TGTGCCAGCTCAGGGGTTGGCCAACTCTCCTACGAGCAGTACTTC. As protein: CASSGVGQLSYEQYF.

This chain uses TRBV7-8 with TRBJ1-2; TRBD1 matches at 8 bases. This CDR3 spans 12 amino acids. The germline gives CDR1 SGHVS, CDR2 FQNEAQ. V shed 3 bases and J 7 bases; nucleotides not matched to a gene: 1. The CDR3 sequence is CASSFGQGGYTF. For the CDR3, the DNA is TGTGCCAGCAGCTTTGGACAGGGTGGCTACACCTTC.

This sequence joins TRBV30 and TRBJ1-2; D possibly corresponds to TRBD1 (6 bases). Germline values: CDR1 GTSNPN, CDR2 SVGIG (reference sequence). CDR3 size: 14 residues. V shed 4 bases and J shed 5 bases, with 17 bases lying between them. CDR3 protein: CAWTGGGARYGYTF. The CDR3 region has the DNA TGTGCCTGGACGGGAGGGGGGGCGAGGTATGGCTACACCTTC.

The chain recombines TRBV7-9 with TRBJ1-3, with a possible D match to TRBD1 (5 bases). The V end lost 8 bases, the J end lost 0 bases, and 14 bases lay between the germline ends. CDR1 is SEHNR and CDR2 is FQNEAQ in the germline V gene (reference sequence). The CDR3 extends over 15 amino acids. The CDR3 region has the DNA TGTGCCAGCCAGCCCGGGGGGGGCTCTGGAAACACCATATATTTT. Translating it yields CASQPGGGSGNTIYF.

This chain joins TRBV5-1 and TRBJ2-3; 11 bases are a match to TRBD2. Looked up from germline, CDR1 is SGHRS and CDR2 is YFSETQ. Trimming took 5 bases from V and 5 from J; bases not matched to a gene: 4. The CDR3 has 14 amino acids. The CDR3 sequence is CASRLAGDIDTQYF. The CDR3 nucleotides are TGCGCCAGCAGACTAGCGGGAGATATAGATACGCAGTATTTT.

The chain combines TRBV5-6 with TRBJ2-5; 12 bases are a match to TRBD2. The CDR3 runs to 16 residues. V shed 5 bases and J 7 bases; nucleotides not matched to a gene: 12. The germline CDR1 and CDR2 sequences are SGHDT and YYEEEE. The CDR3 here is CASSSILAGGSGTQYF. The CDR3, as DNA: TGTGCCAGCAGTTCTATCCTAGCGGGAGGGTCCGGGACCCAGTACTTC.

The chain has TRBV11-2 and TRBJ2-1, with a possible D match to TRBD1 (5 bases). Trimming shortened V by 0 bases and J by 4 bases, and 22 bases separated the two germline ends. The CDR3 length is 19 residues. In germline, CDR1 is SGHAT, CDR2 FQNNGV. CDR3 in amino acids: CASSLETATRVISYNEQFF. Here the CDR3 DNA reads TGTGCCAGCAGCTTAGAGACAGCCACAAGGGTCATATCTTACAATGAGCAGTTCTTC.

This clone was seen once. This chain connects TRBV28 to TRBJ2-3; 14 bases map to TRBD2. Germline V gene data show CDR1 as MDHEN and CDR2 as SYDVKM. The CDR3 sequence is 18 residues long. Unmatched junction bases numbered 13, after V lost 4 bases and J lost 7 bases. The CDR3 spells CASSSIPGLAGVLNTQYF. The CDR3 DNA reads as TGTGCCAGCAGTTCTATACCGGGACTAGCGGGAGTTCTCAATACGCAGTATTTT.

Here the CDR3 DNA reads TGTGCCAGCAGCGTATCTGCCGCGGTACAGCGGGATAACTACGAGCAGTACTTC. Translated: CASSVSAAVQRDNYEQYF. This chain uses TRBV9 with TRBJ2-7; 7 bases are a match to TRBD2. Germline-derived CDR1 and CDR2 are SGDLS and YYNGEE. The CDR3 has 18 residues. V dropped 1 base and J dropped 3; count of bases not matched to a gene: 16. The variable domain in full, with the rest retrieved from reference TRBV9 and TRBJ2-7, is DSGVTQTPKHLITATGQRVTLRCSPRSGDLSVYWYQQSLDQGLQFLIQYYNGEERAKGNILERFSAQQFPDLHSELNLSSLELGDSALYFCASSVSAAVQRDNYEQYFGPGTRLTVT.

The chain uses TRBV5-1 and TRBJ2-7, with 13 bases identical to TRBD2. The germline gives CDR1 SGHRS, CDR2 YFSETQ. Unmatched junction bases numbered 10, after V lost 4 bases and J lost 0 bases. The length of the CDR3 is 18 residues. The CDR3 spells CASSRNGLAGVPSYEQYF. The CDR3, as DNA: TGCGCCAGCAGCCGGAACGGACTAGCGGGAGTCCCCTCCTACGAGCAGTACTTC.

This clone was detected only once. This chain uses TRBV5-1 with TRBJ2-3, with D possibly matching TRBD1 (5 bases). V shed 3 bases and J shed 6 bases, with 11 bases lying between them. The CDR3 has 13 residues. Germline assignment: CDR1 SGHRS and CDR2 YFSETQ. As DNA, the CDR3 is TGCGCCAGCAGCTATGGGGCCGATGATACGCAGTATTTT. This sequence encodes CASSYGADDTQYF.

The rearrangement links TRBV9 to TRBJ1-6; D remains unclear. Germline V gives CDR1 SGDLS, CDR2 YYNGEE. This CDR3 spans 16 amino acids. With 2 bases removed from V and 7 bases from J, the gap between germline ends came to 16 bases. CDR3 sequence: CASSVGNSGGNSPLHF. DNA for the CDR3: TGTGCCAGCAGCGTCGGTAACTCGGGAGGGAATTCACCCCTCCACTTT.

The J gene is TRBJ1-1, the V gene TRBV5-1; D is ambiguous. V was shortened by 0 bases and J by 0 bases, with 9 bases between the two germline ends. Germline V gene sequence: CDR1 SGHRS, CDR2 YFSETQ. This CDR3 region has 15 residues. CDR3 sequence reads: CASSLAVGVNTEAFF. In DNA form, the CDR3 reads TGCGCCAGCAGCTTGGCCGTCGGTGTGAACACTGAAGCTTTCTTT.

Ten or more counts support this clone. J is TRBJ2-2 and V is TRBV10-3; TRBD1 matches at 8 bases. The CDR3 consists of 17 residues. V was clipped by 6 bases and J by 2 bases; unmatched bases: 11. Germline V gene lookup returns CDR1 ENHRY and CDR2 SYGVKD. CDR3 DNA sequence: TGTGCCATCAGCGTGCTGACCGGGACAGGAAACACCGGGGAGCTGTTTTTT. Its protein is CAISVLTGTGNTGELFF.

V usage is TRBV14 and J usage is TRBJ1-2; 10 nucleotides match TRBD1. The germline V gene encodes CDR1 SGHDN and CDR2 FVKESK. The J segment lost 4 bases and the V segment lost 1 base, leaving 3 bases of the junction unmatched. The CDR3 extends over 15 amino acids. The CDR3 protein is CASSQGGQGVYGYTF. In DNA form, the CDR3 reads TGTGCCAGCAGCCAAGGTGGACAGGGGGTCTATGGCTACACCTTC.

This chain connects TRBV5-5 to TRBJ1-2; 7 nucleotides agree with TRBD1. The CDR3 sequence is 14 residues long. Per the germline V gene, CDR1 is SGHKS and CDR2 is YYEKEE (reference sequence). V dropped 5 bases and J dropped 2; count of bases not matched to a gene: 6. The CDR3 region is CASRPTGSNYGYTF. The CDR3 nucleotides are TGTGCCAGCAGACCGACAGGGTCCAACTATGGCTACACCTTC.

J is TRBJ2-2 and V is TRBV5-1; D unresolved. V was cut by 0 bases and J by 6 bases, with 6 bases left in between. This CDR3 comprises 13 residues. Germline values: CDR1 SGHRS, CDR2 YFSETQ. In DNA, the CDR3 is TGCGCCAGCAGCTTGGCCCCCGCCGGGGAGCTGTTTTTT. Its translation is CASSLAPAGELFF.

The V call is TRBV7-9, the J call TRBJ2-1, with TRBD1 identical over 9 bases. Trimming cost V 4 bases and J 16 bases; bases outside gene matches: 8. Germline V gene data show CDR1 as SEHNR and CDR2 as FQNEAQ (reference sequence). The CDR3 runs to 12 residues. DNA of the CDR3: TGTGCCAGCAGCTCCGCGGACAGGGGTGGTTTCTTC. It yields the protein CASSSADRGGFF.

As DNA, the CDR3 is TGTGCTCTCGGGACATTTGGCTACACCTTC. This translates into CALGTFGYTF. The chain recombines TRBV30 with TRBJ1-2, with D perhaps matching TRBD1 (6 bases). Germline assignment: CDR1 GTSNPN and CDR2 SVGIG (reference sequence). CDR3 length equals 10 residues.

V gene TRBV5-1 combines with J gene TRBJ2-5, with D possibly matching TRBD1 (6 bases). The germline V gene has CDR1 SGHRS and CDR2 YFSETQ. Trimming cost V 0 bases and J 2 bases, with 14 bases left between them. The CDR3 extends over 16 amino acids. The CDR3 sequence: CASSLGLGQIQETQYF. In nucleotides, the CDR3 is TGCGCCAGCAGCTTGGGGTTAGGACAGATACAAGAGACCCAGTACTTC.

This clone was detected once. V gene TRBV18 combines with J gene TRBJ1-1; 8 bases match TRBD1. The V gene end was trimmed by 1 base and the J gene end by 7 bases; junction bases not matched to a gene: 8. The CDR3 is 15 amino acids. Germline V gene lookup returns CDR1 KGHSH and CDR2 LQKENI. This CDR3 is CASSPLGQGQGEAFF. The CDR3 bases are TGTGCCAGCTCACCACTTGGACAGGGCCAAGGTGAAGCTTTCTTT.

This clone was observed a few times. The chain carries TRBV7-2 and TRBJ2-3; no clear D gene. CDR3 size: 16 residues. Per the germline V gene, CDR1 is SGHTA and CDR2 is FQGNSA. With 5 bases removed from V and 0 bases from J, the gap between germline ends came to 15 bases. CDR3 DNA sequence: TGTGCCAGCAGCGTCGGCGGCTCACCCAGCACAGATACGCAGTATTTT. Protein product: CASSVGGSPSTDTQYF.

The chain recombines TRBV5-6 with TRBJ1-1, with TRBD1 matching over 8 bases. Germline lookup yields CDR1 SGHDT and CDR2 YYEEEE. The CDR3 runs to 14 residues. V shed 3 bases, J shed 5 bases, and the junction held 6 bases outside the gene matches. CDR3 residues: CASSYGQGWTEAFF. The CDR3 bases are TGTGCCAGCAGCTACGGACAGGGTTGGACTGAAGCTTTCTTT. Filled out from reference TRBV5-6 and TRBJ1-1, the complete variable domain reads DAGVTQSPTHLIKTRGQQVTLRCSPKSGHDTVSWYQQALGQGPQFIFQYYEEEERQRGNFPDRFSGHQFPNYSSELNVNALLLGDSALYLCASSYGQGWTEAFFGQGTRLTVV.

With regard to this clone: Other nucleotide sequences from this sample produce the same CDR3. CDR3 nucleotide sequence: TGTGCCAGCAGTTTGCTCGGGGATGAGCAGTTCTTC. Protein product: CASSLLGDEQFF. The chain employs TRBV27 and TRBJ2-1, with D possibly being TRBD2 (5 bases). Germline CDR1 reads MNHEY; CDR2 reads SMNVEV (reference sequence). The V and J ends lost 3 bases and 8 bases respectively, with 8 bases between them. This CDR3 is 12 amino acids long.

This chain's CDR3 is CASKQGYQPQHF. The CDR3 DNA sequence: TGTGCCAGCAAACAGGGTTATCAGCCCCAGCATTTT. The V and J genes are TRBV27 and TRBJ1-5; tentatively, D is TRBD1 (6 bases). The CDR3 runs to 12 residues. From germline, CDR1 is MNHEY and CDR2 SMNVEV (reference sequence). Trimming left V 7 bases short and J 5 bases short, with 9 bases between.

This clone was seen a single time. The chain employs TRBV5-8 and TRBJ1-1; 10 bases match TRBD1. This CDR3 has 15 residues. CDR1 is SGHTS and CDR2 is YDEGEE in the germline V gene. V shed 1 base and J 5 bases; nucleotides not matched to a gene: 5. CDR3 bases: TGTGCCAGCAGCTTGATGGGACAGGGGATAACTGAAGCTTTCTTT. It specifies CASSLMGQGITEAFF. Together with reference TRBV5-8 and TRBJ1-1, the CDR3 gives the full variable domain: EAGVTQSPTHLIKTRGQQATLRCSPISGHTSVYWYQQALGLGLQFLLWYDEGEERNRGNFPPRFSGRQFPNYSSELNVNALELEDSALYLCASSLMGQGITEAFFGQGTRLTVV.

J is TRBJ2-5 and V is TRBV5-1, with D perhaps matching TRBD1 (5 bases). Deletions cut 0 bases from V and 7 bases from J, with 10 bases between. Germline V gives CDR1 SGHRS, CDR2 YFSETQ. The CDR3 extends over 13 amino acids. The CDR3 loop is CASSLEGAGTQYF. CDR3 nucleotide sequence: TGCGCCAGCAGCTTGGAAGGGGCCGGGACCCAGTACTTC.